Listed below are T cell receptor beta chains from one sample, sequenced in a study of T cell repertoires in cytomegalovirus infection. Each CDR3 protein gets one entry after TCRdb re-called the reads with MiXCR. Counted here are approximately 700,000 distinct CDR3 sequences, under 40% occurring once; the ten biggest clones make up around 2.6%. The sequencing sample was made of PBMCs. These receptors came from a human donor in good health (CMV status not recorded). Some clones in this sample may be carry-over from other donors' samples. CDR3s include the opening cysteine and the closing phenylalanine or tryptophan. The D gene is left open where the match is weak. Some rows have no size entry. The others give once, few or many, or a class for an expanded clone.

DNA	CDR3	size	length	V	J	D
TGTGCCAGCAGTAAAAAAGCGGGGCCCTTAGCCAAAAACATTCAGTACTTC	CASSKKAGPLAKNIQYF	few	17	TRBV6-1	TRBJ2-4	TRBD2
TGTGCCAGCAGGGTGCAACCGGGACACCCTGGCCCTGAAGCTTTCTTT	CASRVQPGHPGPEAFF	-	16	TRBV7-8	TRBJ1-1	-
TGTGCCAGCAGCCGCTTAGCCCAGGGAGGGAGACAAGAAAAACTGTTTTTT	CASSRLAQGGRQEKLFF	-	17	TRBV4-1	TRBJ1-4	-
TGTGCCAGCAGTAGGCCCGGGGGGCACCCCTATGGCTACACCTTC	CASSRPGGHPYGYTF	few	15	TRBV6-2/TRBV6-3	TRBJ1-2	-
TGTGCCAGCAGTTTACCCGGACAGGTTACTGAAGCTTTCTTT	CASSLPGQVTEAFF	few	14	TRBV28	TRBJ1-1	TRBD1
TGTGCCAGCAGGGAGGACAGCCCTGAGCAGTTCTTC	CASREDSPEQFF	many	12	TRBV7-3	TRBJ2-1	-
TGCGCCAGCAGCCCGACAGGGGAGATATATGGCTACACCTTC	CASSPTGEIYGYTF	-	14	TRBV5-1	TRBJ1-2	TRBD1
TGTGCCAGCAGCTTAGGGACAGGGGGTCCTAATGAAAAACTGTTTTTT	CASSLGTGGPNEKLFF	many	16	TRBV7-6	TRBJ1-4	TRBD1
TGTGCCAGCAGCTCACCAAATCAGGGTTTAGAGGAAAAACTGTTTTTT	CASSSPNQGLEEKLFF	few	16	TRBV7-9	TRBJ1-4	-
TGTGCCAGCTCACCGCCAGGGACCGGGACGGATACGCAGTATTTT	CASSPPGTGTDTQYF	once	15	TRBV19	TRBJ2-3	-
TGCGCCAGCAGCTTGGTCTCTGCGGGAAACTACGAGCAGTACTTC	CASSLVSAGNYEQYF	-	15	TRBV5-1	TRBJ2-7	-
TGTGCCAGCAGCCAGGACTCAGGGGGTTACGAGCAGTACTTC	CASSQDSGGYEQYF	-	14	TRBV7-9	TRBJ2-7	TRBD1
TGCAGTGCTAGGGGGGGAGGGGGGACCGGCCGGGGCTTTAGCTCCTACAATGAGCAGTTCTTC	CSARGGGGTGRGFSSYNEQFF	-	21	TRBV20-1	TRBJ2-1	-
TGTGCCAGCAGCTTGCCTCAGGGGGCGAGGAACATTCAGTACTTC	CASSLPQGARNIQYF	-	15	TRBV5-6	TRBJ2-4	TRBD1
TGTGCCAGCTCACAGGGTGCCGAGAACACCATATATTTT	CASSQGAENTIYF	-	13	TRBV28	TRBJ1-3	-
TGTGCCAGCAGTATGGACCCGGGGACCTACGAGCAGTACTTC	CASSMDPGTYEQYF	-	14	TRBV6-4	TRBJ2-7	-
TGCAGTGCTAGAGGGACAATAACAGATACGCAGTATTTT	CSARGTITDTQYF	-	13	TRBV20-1	TRBJ2-3	-
TGTGCCATCAGAGAACGGGACACCAAGTGCGAGCAGTACTTC	CAIRERDTKCEQYF	many	14	TRBV10-3	TRBJ2-7	-
TGTGCCAGTAGTGAGGGGGCTGCGAGGTCAGATACGCAGTATTTT	CASSEGAARSDTQYF	few	15	TRBV19	TRBJ2-3	TRBD1
TGTGCCAGCAGTTTTAGCACAGGGATTTATTACGAGCAGTACTTC	CASSFSTGIYYEQYF	-	15	TRBV28	TRBJ2-7	-
TGTGCCAGCAGTTTTAGGGGCGGGAGGGCCTTGCAGTACTTC	CASSFRGGRALQYF	-	14	TRBV28	TRBJ2-7	TRBD2
TGCGCCAGCTCGGGACCAGGGGGACTAGCGGACAATGAGCAGTTCTTC	CASSGPGGLADNEQFF	-	16	TRBV5-1	TRBJ2-1	TRBD2
TGTGCCAGCAAATCCGGGACGGCAGGCAATCAGCCCCAGCATTTT	CASKSGTAGNQPQHF	few	15	TRBV27	TRBJ1-5	-
TGTGCCAGCAGCTTAGGTTCGGGCAGATCCTACAATGAGCAGTTCTTC	CASSLGSGRSYNEQFF	few	16	TRBV11-2	TRBJ2-1	-
TGTGCCAGCAGTGCCAGCGGGACGGAAGATGAGCAGTTCTTC	CASSASGTEDEQFF	few	14	TRBV6-4	TRBJ2-1	TRBD2
TGTTCCAGCGGAACCACAGGTTCTGGAAACACCATATATTTT	CSSGTTGSGNTIYF	-	14	TRBV12-3/TRBV12-4	TRBJ1-3	-
TGCGCCAGCAGCATGGGACAGGCCATAGAGGAGCAGTACTTC	CASSMGQAIEEQYF	-	14	TRBV5-1	TRBJ2-7	TRBD1
TGTGCCAGCAGCTTAACAGGGGGCGAGAAGACCCAGTACTTC	CASSLTGGEKTQYF	-	14	TRBV13	TRBJ2-5	TRBD1
TGTGCCAGCAGCCAAAGTCCGGGAGAGGGTGAGCAGTTCTTC	CASSQSPGEGEQFF	-	14	TRBV4-2	TRBJ2-1	-
TGTTCCAGCAGCTTAGCAACAGGGTTAGATACGCAGTATTTT	CSSSLATGLDTQYF	-	14	TRBV7-3	TRBJ2-3	-
TGTGCCAGCAGACCCAATCTTGACCCAGATACGCAGTATTTT	CASRPNLDPDTQYF	-	14	TRBV28	TRBJ2-3	-
TGTGCCAGCAGCTCCCTCATTAGCGGGGGCGACGAGCAGTACTTC	CASSSLISGGDEQYF	few	15	TRBV7-6	TRBJ2-7	TRBD2
TGTGCCAGCAGCTCAATGACAGGTGCAACTAATGAAAAACTGTTTTTT	CASSSMTGATNEKLFF	-	16	TRBV7-2	TRBJ1-4	-
TGCAGTGCTAGTTTTAGCCGGACTAGCAACGAGCAGTACTTC	CSASFSRTSNEQYF	-	14	TRBV20-1	TRBJ2-7	TRBD2
TGTGCCAGTAGTATTACTGCACAGGCTTACAACACAGATACGCAGTATTTT	CASSITAQAYNTDTQYF	-	17	TRBV19	TRBJ2-3	-
TGTGCCAGCAGCTTAGGGAGGATGACTAGCGGAGTCACAGATACGCAGTATTTT	CASSLGRMTSGVTDTQYF	few	18	TRBV7-9	TRBJ2-3	TRBD2
TGTGCCAGCAGCCAGCTCAGAAACGAGCAGTACTTC	CASSQLRNEQYF	few	12	TRBV5-5	TRBJ2-7	-
TGTGCCAGCAGCTTAGTTGGGTTTGGCACCGGGGAGCTGTTTTTT	CASSLVGFGTGELFF	few	15	TRBV7-2	TRBJ2-2	-
TGTGCCAGCAGCCCCTCGACAGGGTTTTACGAGCAGTACTTC	CASSPSTGFYEQYF	few	14	TRBV7-9	TRBJ2-7	TRBD1
TGTGCCAGCAGTTTAGACACGAGCTCCTACAATGAGCAGTTCTTC	CASSLDTSSYNEQFF	few	15	TRBV27	TRBJ2-1	-
TGTGCCAGCAGCTTGAGAACAGGGGGCGGCCAGCCCCAGCATTTT	CASSLRTGGGQPQHF	many	15	TRBV7-8	TRBJ1-5	TRBD1
TGCGCCAGCAGCTCTTCAGCAAGGGGCACTGAAGCTTTCTTT	CASSSSARGTEAFF	few	14	TRBV5-1	TRBJ1-1	-
TGTGCCAGCAGAATAGCGGGGGGGTCCGGGGAGCTGTTTTTT	CASRIAGGSGELFF	-	14	TRBV6-6	TRBJ2-2	TRBD2
TGTGCCAGCAGTGACTCGAGACAGGCGAACACTGAAGCTTTCTTT	CASSDSRQANTEAFF	-	15	TRBV6-4	TRBJ1-1	-
TGTGCCAGCAGCCGAATCGGGGAGGTCGGCTACACCTTC	CASSRIGEVGYTF	-	13	TRBV3-1	TRBJ1-2	-
TGTGCCATCAGTTATAGCGGGAGGGCCGAGTCGAATGAGCAGTTCTTC	CAISYSGRAESNEQFF	few	16	TRBV10-3	TRBJ2-1	TRBD2
TGCAGCCTCCCCGGGAATGGCTCTGGAAACACCATATATTTT	CSLPGNGSGNTIYF	-	14	TRBV29-1	TRBJ1-3	-